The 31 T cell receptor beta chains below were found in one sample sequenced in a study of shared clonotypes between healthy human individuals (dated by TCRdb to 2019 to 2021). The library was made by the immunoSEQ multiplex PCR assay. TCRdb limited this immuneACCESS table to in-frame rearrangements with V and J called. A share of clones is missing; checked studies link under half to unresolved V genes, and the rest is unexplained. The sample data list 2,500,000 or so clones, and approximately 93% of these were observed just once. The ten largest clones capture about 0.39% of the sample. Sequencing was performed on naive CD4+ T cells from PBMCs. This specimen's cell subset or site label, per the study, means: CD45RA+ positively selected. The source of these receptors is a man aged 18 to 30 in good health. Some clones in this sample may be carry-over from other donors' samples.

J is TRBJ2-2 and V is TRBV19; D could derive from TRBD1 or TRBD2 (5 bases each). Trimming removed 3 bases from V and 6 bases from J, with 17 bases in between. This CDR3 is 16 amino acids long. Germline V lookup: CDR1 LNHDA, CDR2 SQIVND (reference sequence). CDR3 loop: CASSIHWQGSAGELFF. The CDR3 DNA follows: TGTGCCAGTAGTATCCATTGGCAGGGTAGCGCCGGGGAGCTGTTTTTT.

CDR3 sequence: CASSQGENTEAFF. DNA of the CDR3: TGTGCCAGCAGCCAAGGGGAGAACACTGAAGCTTTCTTT. This chain joins TRBV14 and TRBJ1-1; D uncertain. V lost 1 base to trimming and J lost 1 base, with 4 bases between them. The CDR3 is 13 residues long. The germline CDR1 and CDR2 sequences are SGHDN and FVKESK.

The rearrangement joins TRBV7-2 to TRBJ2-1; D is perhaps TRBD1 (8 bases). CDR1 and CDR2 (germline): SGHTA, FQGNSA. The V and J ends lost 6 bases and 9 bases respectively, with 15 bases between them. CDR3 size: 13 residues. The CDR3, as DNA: TGTGCCAGCAGAAAACAGGGGGAGGGTGAGCAGTTCTTC. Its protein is CASRKQGEGEQFF.

For the CDR3, the DNA is TGTGCCAGCAGCTTAGCGCTTAGGGGGGCCTACAATGAGCAGTTCTTC. This translates into CASSLALRGAYNEQFF. The rearrangement links TRBV7-9 to TRBJ2-1; the D call may be TRBD1 or TRBD2 (6 bases each). V lost 0 bases and J lost 2, with 11 bases in between. Germline V gives CDR1 SEHNR, CDR2 FQNEAQ (reference sequence). The CDR3 length is 16 residues.

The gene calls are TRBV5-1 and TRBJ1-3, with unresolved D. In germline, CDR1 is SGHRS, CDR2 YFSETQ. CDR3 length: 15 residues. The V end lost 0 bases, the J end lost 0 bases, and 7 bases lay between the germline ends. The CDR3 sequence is CASSLGHSSGNTIYF. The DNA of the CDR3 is TGCGCCAGCAGCTTGGGACATAGCTCTGGAAACACCATATATTTT.

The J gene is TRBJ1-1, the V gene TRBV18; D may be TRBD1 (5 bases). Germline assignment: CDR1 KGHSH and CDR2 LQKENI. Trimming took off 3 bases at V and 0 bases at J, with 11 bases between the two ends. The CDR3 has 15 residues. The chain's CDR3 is CASSPYQDMNTEAFF. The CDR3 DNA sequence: TGTGCCAGCTCACCGTATCAGGACATGAACACTGAAGCTTTCTTT.

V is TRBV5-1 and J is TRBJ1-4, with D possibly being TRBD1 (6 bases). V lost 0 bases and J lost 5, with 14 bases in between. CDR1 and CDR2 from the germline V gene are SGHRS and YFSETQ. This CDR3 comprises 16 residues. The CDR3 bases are TGCGCCAGCAGCTTGGTGCCGACAGGAGCAAATGAAAAACTGTTTTTT. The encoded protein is CASSLVPTGANEKLFF.

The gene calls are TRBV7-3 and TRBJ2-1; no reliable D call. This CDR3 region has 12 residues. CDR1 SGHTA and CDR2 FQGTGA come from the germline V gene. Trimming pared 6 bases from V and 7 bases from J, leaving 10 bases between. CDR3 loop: CASSPNRNEQFF. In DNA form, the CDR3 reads TGTGCCAGCAGTCCTAACCGTAATGAGCAGTTCTTC.

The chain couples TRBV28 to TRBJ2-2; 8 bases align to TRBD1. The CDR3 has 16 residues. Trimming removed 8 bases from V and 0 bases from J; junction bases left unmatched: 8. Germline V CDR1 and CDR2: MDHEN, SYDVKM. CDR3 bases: TGTGCCAGCCCCGGGACAGGACCTCCGAACACCGGGGAGCTGTTTTTT. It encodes CASPGTGPPNTGELFF.

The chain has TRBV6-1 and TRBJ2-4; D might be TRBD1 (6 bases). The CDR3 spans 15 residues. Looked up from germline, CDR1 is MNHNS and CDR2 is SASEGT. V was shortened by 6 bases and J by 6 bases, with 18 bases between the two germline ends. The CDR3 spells CASRGAALQPNIQYF. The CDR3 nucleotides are TGTGCCAGCAGGGGGGCCGCCCTCCAGCCAAACATTCAGTACTTC.

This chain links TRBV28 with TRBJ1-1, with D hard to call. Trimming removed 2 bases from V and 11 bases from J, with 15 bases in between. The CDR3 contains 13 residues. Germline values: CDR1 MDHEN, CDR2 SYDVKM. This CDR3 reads CASSLRSHGRAFF. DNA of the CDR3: TGTGCCAGCAGTTTACGGTCCCACGGTAGGGCTTTCTTT.

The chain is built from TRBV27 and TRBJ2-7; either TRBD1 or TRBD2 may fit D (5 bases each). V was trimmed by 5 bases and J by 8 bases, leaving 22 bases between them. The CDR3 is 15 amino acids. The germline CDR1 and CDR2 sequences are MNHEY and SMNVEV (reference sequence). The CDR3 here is CASSVTGTASLKQYF. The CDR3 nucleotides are TGTGCCAGCAGTGTCACCGGGACGGCCTCCTTAAAGCAGTACTTC.

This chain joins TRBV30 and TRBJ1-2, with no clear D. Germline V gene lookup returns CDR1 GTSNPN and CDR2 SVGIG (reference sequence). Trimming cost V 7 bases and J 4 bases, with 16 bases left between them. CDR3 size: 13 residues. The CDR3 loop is CASNRGESYGYTF. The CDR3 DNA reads TGTGCCTCAAACCGTGGGGAGAGCTATGGCTACACCTTC.

CDR3 loop: CASSSSSGGVEQFF. In DNA form, the CDR3 reads TGTGCCAGCAGCTCGAGTTCCGGGGGCGTTGAGCAGTTCTTC. V usage is TRBV5-4 and J usage is TRBJ2-1, with D perhaps given as TRBD1 or TRBD2 (6 bases each). With 3 bases removed from V and 9 bases from J, the gap between germline ends came to 16 bases. Germline loops: CDR1 SGHNT, CDR2 YYREEE (reference sequence). This CDR3 has 14 residues. Together with reference TRBV5-4 and TRBJ2-1, the CDR3 gives the full variable domain: ETGVTQSPTHLIKTRGQQVTLRCSSQSGHNTVSWYQQALGQGPQFIFQYYREEENGRGNFPPRFSGLQFPNYSSELNVNALELDDSALYLCASSSSSGGVEQFFGPGTRLTVL.

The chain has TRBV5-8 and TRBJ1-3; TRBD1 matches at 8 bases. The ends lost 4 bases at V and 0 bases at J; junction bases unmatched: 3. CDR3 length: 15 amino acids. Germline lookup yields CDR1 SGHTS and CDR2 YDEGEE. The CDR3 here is CASSPDRGSGNTIYF. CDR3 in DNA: TGTGCCAGCAGCCCCGACAGGGGCTCTGGAAACACCATATATTTT.

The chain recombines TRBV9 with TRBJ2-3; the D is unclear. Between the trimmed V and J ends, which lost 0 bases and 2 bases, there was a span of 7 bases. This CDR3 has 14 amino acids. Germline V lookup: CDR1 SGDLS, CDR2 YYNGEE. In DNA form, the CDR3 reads TGTGCCAGCAGCGTAGCCTTCTTCACAGATACGCAGTATTTT. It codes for CASSVAFFTDTQYF.

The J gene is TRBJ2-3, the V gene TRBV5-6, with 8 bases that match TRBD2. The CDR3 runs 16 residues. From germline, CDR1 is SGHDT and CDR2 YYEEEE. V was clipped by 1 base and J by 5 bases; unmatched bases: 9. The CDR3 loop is CASSLISGGLGDTQYF. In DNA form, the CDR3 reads TGTGCCAGCAGCTTGATCTCGGGAGGGCTCGGAGATACGCAGTATTTT.

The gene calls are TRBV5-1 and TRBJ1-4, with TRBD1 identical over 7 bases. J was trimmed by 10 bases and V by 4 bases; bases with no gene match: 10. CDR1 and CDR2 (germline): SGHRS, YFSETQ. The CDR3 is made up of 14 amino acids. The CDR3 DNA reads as TGCGCCAGCAGCCCCGGGACAGAGCACGGAAAACTGTTTTTT. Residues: CASSPGTEHGKLFF.

DNA of the CDR3: TGCGCCAGCAGCCGGACTAGCGTCGATGAGCAGTTCTTC. It is translated as CASSRTSVDEQFF. This rearrangement joins TRBV5-1 to TRBJ2-1, with 9 bases fitting TRBD2. The length of the CDR3 is 13 residues. The germline CDR1 and CDR2 sequences are SGHRS and YFSETQ. The V and J ends lost 4 bases and 8 bases, in that order; junction bases with no gene match: 4.

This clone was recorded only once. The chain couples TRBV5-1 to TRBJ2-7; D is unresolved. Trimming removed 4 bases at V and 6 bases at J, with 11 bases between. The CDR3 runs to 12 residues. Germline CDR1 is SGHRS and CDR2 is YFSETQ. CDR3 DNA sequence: TGCGCCAGCAGCCCGGATTGGGCCGAGCAGTACTTC. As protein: CASSPDWAEQYF.

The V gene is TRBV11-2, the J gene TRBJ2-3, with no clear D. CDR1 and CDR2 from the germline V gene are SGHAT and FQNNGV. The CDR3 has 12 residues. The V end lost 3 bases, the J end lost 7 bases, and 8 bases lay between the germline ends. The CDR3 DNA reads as TGTGCCAGCAGCTTTGCGGCAAATACGCAGTATTTT. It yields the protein CASSFAANTQYF.

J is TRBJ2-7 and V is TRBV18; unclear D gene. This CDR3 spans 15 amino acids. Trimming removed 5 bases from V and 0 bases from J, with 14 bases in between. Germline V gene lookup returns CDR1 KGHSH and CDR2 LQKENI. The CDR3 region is CASSATLDSSYEQYF. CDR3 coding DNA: TGTGCCAGCTCAGCGACTTTGGATAGCTCCTACGAGCAGTACTTC.

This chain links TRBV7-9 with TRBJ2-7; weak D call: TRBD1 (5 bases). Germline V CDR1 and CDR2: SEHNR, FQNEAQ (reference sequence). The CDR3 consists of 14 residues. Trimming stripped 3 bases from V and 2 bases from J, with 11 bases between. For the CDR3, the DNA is TGTGCCAGCAGCTTGCACCAGACAGCCTACGAGCAGTACTTC. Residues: CASSLHQTAYEQYF.

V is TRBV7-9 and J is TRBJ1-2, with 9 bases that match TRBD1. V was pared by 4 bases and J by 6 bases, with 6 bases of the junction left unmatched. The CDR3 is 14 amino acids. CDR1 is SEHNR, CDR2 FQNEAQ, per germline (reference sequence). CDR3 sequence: CASSSPGQGHGYTF. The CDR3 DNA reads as TGTGCCAGCAGCTCACCGGGACAGGGTCATGGCTACACCTTC. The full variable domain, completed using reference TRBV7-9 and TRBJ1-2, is DTGVSQNPRHKITKRGQNVTFRCDPISEHNRLYWYRQTLGQGPEFLTYFQNEAQLEKSRLLSDRFSAERPKGSFSTLEIQRTEQGDSAMYLCASSSPGQGHGYTFGSGTRLTVV.

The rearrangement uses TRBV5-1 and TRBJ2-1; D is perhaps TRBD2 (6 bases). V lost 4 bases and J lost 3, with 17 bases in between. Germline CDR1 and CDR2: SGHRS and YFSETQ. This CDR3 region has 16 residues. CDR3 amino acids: CASSVRAGFDYNEQFF. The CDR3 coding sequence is TGCGCCAGCAGCGTGCGAGCGGGTTTTGACTACAATGAGCAGTTCTTC.

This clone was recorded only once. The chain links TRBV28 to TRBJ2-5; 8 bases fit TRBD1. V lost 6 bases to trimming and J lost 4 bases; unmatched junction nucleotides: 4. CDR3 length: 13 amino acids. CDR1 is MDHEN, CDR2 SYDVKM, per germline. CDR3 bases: TGTGCCAGCAGATCCGGACAGGGAGAGACCCAGTACTTC. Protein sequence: CASRSGQGETQYF.

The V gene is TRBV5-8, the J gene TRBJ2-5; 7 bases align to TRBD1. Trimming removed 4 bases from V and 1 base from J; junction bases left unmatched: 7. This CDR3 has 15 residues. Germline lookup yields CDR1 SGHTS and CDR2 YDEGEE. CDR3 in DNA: TGTGCCAGCAGCGTGGACGGGACAGTCCAAGAGACCCAGTACTTC. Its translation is CASSVDGTVQETQYF.

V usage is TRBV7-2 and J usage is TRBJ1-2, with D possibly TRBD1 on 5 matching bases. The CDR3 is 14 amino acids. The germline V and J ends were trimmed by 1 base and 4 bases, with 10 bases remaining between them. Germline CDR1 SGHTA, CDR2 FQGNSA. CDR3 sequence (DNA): TGTGCCAGCAGCTTAGGTGGGGACGGCTATGGCTACACCTTC. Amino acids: CASSLGGDGYGYTF.

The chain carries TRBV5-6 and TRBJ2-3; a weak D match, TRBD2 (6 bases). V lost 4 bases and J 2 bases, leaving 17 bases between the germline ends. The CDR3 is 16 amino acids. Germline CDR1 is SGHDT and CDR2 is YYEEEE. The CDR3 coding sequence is TGTGCCAGCAGCCCCACCTCCGTAGCGGACACAGATACGCAGTATTTT. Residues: CASSPTSVADTDTQYF.

CDR3 protein: CASRELAGAPETQYF. CDR3 nucleotide sequence: TGTGCCAGCAGGGAACTAGCGGGAGCTCCTGAGACCCAGTACTTC. V is TRBV28 and J is TRBJ2-5; TRBD2 matches at 11 bases. Germline trimming cut 6 bases from V and 5 bases from J; bases unmatched to any gene: 8. Looked up from germline, CDR1 is MDHEN and CDR2 is SYDVKM. The CDR3 runs 15 residues.

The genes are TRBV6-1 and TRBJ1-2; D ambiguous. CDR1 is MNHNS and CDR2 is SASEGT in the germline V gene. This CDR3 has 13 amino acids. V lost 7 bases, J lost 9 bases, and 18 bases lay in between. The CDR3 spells CASISTPGLSYTF. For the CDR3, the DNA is TGTGCCAGCATAAGCACACCGGGTTTAAGCTACACCTTC.